The 18 T cell receptor beta chains given below trace back to one sample, sequenced in a study of T cells of healthy individuals. TCRdb fed the 5' RACE reads into MiXCR, producing one record per CDR3 protein. The sample holds approximately 89,000 distinct CDR3 sequences, 4% to 5.5% seen once. The receptors shown here come from a female donor in good health.

Ten or more counts support this clonotype. V gene TRBV27 combines with J gene TRBJ2-3, with TRBD1 matching over 7 bases. The CDR3 spans 17 residues. The germline CDR1 and CDR2 sequences are MNHEY and SMNVEV (reference sequence). The trim removed 2 bases at V and 0 bases at J, leaving 8 bases unmatched. The CDR3 here is CASSLPEGASSTDTQYF. Here the CDR3 DNA reads TGTGCCAGCAGTTTACCCGAGGGGGCATCGAGCACAGATACGCAGTATTTT.

This clonotype was seen repeatedly, ten times or more. This rearrangement joins TRBV7-3 to TRBJ2-3, with TRBD1 matching over 7 bases. This CDR3 region has 15 residues. V lost 5 bases, J lost 3 bases, and 8 bases stayed unmatched. Germline V CDR1 and CDR2: SGHTA, FQGTGA. The chain's CDR3 is CASSVTGTATDTQYF. DNA of the CDR3: TGTGCCAGCAGCGTCACCGGGACAGCAACAGATACGCAGTATTTT.

V gene TRBV20-1 combines with J gene TRBJ2-7; D is possibly TRBD2 (5 bases). The CDR3 runs to 14 residues. Deletions cut 3 bases from V and 3 bases from J, with 15 bases between. CDR1 and CDR2 (germline): DFQATT, SNEGSKA (reference sequence). DNA of the CDR3: TGCAGTGCTAGGACCGAGGACGACTACTACGAGCAGTACTTC. This gives the protein CSARTEDDYYEQYF.

V usage is TRBV18 and J usage is TRBJ2-1, with TRBD2 as a possible D gene (6 bases). Germline values: CDR1 KGHSH, CDR2 LQKENI. The CDR3 is 20 amino acids. V was pared by 1 base and J by 0 bases, with 22 bases between. In nucleotides, the CDR3 is TGTGCCAGCTCACCACTCGAATCGGGGGACGGCTCAAGCTCCTACAATGAGCAGTTCTTC. Its translation is CASSPLESGDGSSSYNEQFF.

This clonotype was detected a few times. The rearrangement uses TRBV6-2 or TRBV6-3 and TRBJ2-3, with D perhaps TRBD2 (6 bases). Per the germline V gene, CDR1 is MNHEY and CDR2 is SVGEGT. The CDR3 spans 14 residues. Trimming shortened V by 5 bases and J by 3 bases, and 12 bases separated the two germline ends. The CDR3 protein is CASSAVADTDTQYF. DNA for the CDR3: TGTGCCAGCAGTGCGGTAGCGGATACAGATACGCAGTATTTT.

Many counts were recorded for this clonotype. J is TRBJ1-2 and V is TRBV14; D remains ambiguous. Germline-derived CDR1 and CDR2 are SGHDN and FVKESK. The CDR3 extends over 15 amino acids. Trimming took 0 bases from V and 5 from J, leaving 13 bases between them. The CDR3 nucleotides are TGTGCCAGCAGCCAAGACCTGACACCTGGGTATGGCTACACCTTC. Translated, it gives CASSQDLTPGYGYTF.

This clonotype was counted ten times or more. V is TRBV30 and J is TRBJ2-3; tentatively, D is TRBD2 (5 bases). CDR1 is GTSNPN, CDR2 SVGIG, per germline (reference sequence). This CDR3 spans 14 amino acids. V was pared by 1 base and J by 1 base, with 9 bases between. CDR3 in amino acids: CAWSGGVGTDTQYF. CDR3 DNA: TGTGCCTGGAGTGGGGGAGTTGGCACAGATACGCAGTATTTT.

This clonotype was counted only a few times. V gene TRBV28 combines with J gene TRBJ1-2; D gene uncertain. The CDR3 runs 11 residues. Germline V gives CDR1 MDHEN, CDR2 SYDVKM. The V end was cut by 3 bases, the J end by 8 bases, with 7 bases between. The CDR3 DNA reads as TGTGCCAGCAGTTTTTCCCAGGGCTACACCTTC. Amino acid sequence: CASSFSQGYTF.

This clonotype was picked up a small number of times. This chain joins TRBV6-6 and TRBJ1-4; D unclear. V lost 8 bases to trimming and J lost 0 bases, with 16 bases between them. The CDR3 is 16 residues long. The germline V gene encodes CDR1 MNHNY and CDR2 SVGAGI (reference sequence). Here the CDR3 DNA reads TGTGCCAGCTGCCCGCGTTGGGGTGCAACTAATGAAAAACTGTTTTTT. Encoded protein: CASCPRWGATNEKLFF.

This clonotype was seen many times. V and J are TRBV12-3 or TRBV12-4 and TRBJ2-5, with D possibly being TRBD1 or TRBD2 (6 bases each). This CDR3 spans 14 amino acids. With 6 bases removed from V and 3 bases from J, the gap between germline ends came to 14 bases. This CDR3 is CASRGAGLKETQYF. CDR3 sequence (DNA): TGTGCCAGCAGGGGGGCGGGGCTGAAAGAGACCCAGTACTTC.

The chain couples TRBV29-1 to TRBJ1-1; the D gene is possibly TRBD1 (5 bases). Germline assignment: CDR1 SQVTM and CDR2 ANQGSEA. The CDR3 totals 11 residues. Trimming stripped 4 bases from V and 5 bases from J, with 8 bases between. The CDR3 region has the DNA TGCAGCGTTGTCCGGGGGACTGAAGCTTTCTTT. Protein product: CSVVRGTEAFF.

This clonotype was observed many times. The chain is built from TRBV28 and TRBJ2-3; no reliable D call. The V gene lost 2 bases and the J gene lost 3 bases, with 12 bases spanning the gap. Germline V gene lookup returns CDR1 MDHEN and CDR2 SYDVKM. The CDR3 is 15 residues long. The DNA of the CDR3 is TGTGCCAGCAGTTTAAGACTGCAACGGACAGATACGCAGTATTTT. Translating it yields CASSLRLQRTDTQYF.

This clonotype was counted ten times or more. The V call is TRBV27, the J call TRBJ2-1; 11 bases are shared with TRBD2. This CDR3 comprises 21 residues. With V trimmed by 5 bases and J by 5 bases, 23 bases remained unmatched. The germline V gene encodes CDR1 MNHEY and CDR2 SMNVEV (reference sequence). The CDR3 spells CASSPSGTSGGHLLIHNEQFF. In DNA form, the CDR3 reads TGTGCCAGCAGTCCTTCAGGGACTAGCGGAGGCCATCTTCTCATCCACAATGAGCAGTTCTTC.

In this sample, this clonotype turned up many times. The chain is built from TRBV28 and TRBJ2-5; no clear D gene. CDR3 size: 13 residues. Germline-derived CDR1 and CDR2 are MDHEN and SYDVKM. Trimming took off 3 bases at V and 5 bases at J, with 10 bases between the two ends. The CDR3 DNA reads TGTGCCAGCAGTTTGTCTGACCGGGAGACCCAGTACTTC. It encodes CASSLSDRETQYF. The full variable domain, its missing parts supplied by reference TRBV28 and TRBJ2-5, is DVKVTQSSRYLVKRTGEKVFLECVQDMDHENMFWYRQDPGLGLRLIYFSYDVKMKEKGDIPEGYSVSREKKERFSLILESASTNQTSMYLCASSLSDRETQYFGPGTRLLVL.

The sample holds many counts of this clonotype. V and J are TRBV11-2 and TRBJ2-7; TRBD2 is a possible D gene (6 bases). V lost 3 bases and J 2 bases, leaving 20 bases between the germline ends. Germline assignment: CDR1 SGHAT and CDR2 FQNNGV. CDR3 length: 17 residues. CDR3 DNA sequence: TGTGCCAGCAGCTTGCCCATGGGGGACTCACCCCCCTACGAGCAGTACTTC. It translates to CASSLPMGDSPPYEQYF.

This sequence joins TRBV20-1 and TRBJ1-3; D may be TRBD1 (5 bases). V shed 4 bases and J shed 2 bases, with 9 bases lying between them. The V gene's germline CDR1 is DFQATT and CDR2 SNEGSKA (reference sequence). The CDR3 sequence is 13 residues long. This CDR3 is CSATQGPGNTIYF. CDR3 in DNA: TGCAGTGCTACTCAGGGCCCTGGAAACACCATATATTTT.

This clonotype was observed at least ten times. The rearrangement joins TRBV20-1 to TRBJ1-5, with D uncertain. V lost 0 bases, J lost 5 bases, and 11 bases lay in between. This CDR3 has 14 residues. CDR1 is DFQATT and CDR2 is SNEGSKA in the germline V gene (reference sequence). CDR3 in amino acids: CSARDGGYDQPQHF. DNA of the CDR3: TGCAGTGCTAGAGATGGTGGTTACGATCAGCCCCAGCATTTT.

This clonotype was picked up a small number of times. The chain links TRBV12-3 or TRBV12-4 to TRBJ1-2, with D unclear. The CDR3 has 11 residues. Trimming took off 6 bases at V and 1 base at J, with 3 bases between the two ends. The CDR3 nucleotides read TGTGCCAGCAGGGGTAACTATGGCTACACCTTC. The encoded protein is CASRGNYGYTF.